The T cell receptor (beta chain) described here comes from a study of human T cells and chemical hapten exposure. Study information: All through the roughly 25-week study, the scalp of each patient received diphenylcyclopropenone doses weekly.

This clonotype came up a few times. Specified time point: patch test 1, 2 weeks after DPC sensitization. Treatment in this sample: therapeutic diphenylcyclopropenone sensitization with weekly scalp DPC. Germline V gene data show CDR1 as MDHEN and CDR2 as SYDVKM. V lost 3 bases to trimming and J lost 4 bases, with 15 bases between them. The CDR3 length is 15 residues. Authors' data handling: A per-sample median of 95,638 TCRs was observed, with counts ranging from about 23,224 to 700,000. TCRdb itself ran the RACE reads through MiXCR, one entry per CDR3 protein. The V and J calls come from TCRdb's annotation, not from the publication. Of 150,000 to 200,000 distinct CDR3 sequences in the sample, approximately 15% are singletons; the top ten hold 1.7%.

This TCR derives from a woman aged 25 to 45 with alopecia areata. Some clones in this sample may be carry-over from other donors' samples. Material: whole blood, obtained in connection with sensitization to the hapten diphenylcyclopropenone (DPC). The chain couples TRBV28 to TRBJ1-2; D not certain. The CDR3 reads CASSFEDGALYGYTF. CDR3 bases: TGTGCCAGCAGTTTCGAGGACGGTGCTCTCTATGGCTACACCTTC.